This T cell receptor beta chain originates from a study of PD-1 blockade in classical Hodgkin lymphoma. Study-wide background: Once every 2 weeks, patients received intravenous nivolumab at 3 mg/kg.

Regarding the study as a whole: CD4+ TCR diversity climbed significantly by C4D1, unlike CD8+ TCR diversity. Patients newly diagnosed and complete responders had comparable baseline diversity.

The table came from immunoSEQ multiplex PCR; TCRdb's copy has only in-frame clones and leaves some out. The repertoire consists of some 40,000 clones, with roughly four fifths occurring once and the leading ten covering approximately 11%. Comment on this clone: As yet, its antigen is unknown.

Autologous stem cell transplantation was followed by relapse in every patient, and brentuximab vedotin exposure varied. Trimming left V 1 base short and J 5 bases short, with 15 bases between. CDR1 and CDR2 (germline): MDHEN, SYDVKM. The CDR3 runs 15 residues. The sequencing here drew on peripheral blood mononuclear cells (PBMCs), taken at baseline. The chain recombines TRBV28 with TRBJ2-7; D perhaps matches TRBD1 (6 bases). The sequence derives from a human donor with classical Hodgkin lymphoma. This CDR3 reads CASSLLRDNKNEQYF. The CDR3, as DNA: TGTGCCAGCAGTTTATTACGGGACAACAAGAACGAGCAGTACTTC.